Sequencing of this T cell receptor (beta chain) was carried out in a study of identical twins listed by TCRdb under 2016. The study in broad terms: The study deep-sequenced TCR alpha and beta repertoires from monozygotic twins, unrelated adults of various ages and cord blood to test whether fetal clonotypes persist. To rule out contamination, the twin experiments were replicated at different times with different library preparation protocols. Overall study outcomes, separate from this receptor: Conclusions relied on cross-sectional statistical analysis, since the same donors could not be followed over many years. Abundant cord blood beta clonotypes had fewer insertions, young adult naive repertoires showed a similar but weaker trend, and memory repertoires showed no such trend. In monozygotic twins, recombination models systematically underestimated out-of-frame TCR alpha sharing, but the models matched the sharing seen between unrelated individuals. Excess twin sharing in beta out-of-frame sequences was weaker because fewer shared sequences lowered the signal-to-noise ratio. Compared with coincidental sharing between unrelated individuals, out-of-frame TCR alpha sequences shared between twins had an excess of sequences with low generation probability. Zero-insertion analyses could be partly confounded by invariant T cells such as MAIT and iNKT, though diverse VJ usage argued against such confounding for most clonotypes.

CDR1 and CDR2, per the germline V gene (reference sequence), are DFQATT and SNEGSKA. Compared with germline, V lacks 2 bases and J lacks 0 bases; bases without a gene match: 5. The cysteine opens and the phenylalanine closes a CDR3 of 16 amino acids. The CDR3 DNA has 48 bases and is translated from base 1. In regard to this clonotype: Its antigen remains unidentified. Base qualities are not at hand, and no much larger clone is one base apart.

Every donor in the study was a healthy Caucasian. The method was 5' RACE. Sequencing took place on an Illumina HiSeq 2000. A universal primer binding site was added through template switching, and the final cDNA carried a unique molecular identifier so that TCR cDNA molecules could be counted accurately. First-strand cDNA for TCR alpha and beta chains was synthesized from specific primers in the conserved constant-segment region. Each cDNA library was double barcoded, with a SMART-Mk sample barcode plus Illumina barcodes, to control for contamination. Two successive PCR steps introduced TruSeq adapter sequences along with Illumina sample barcodes. Sequencing of the TCR alpha and beta cDNA libraries was done on the Illumina HiSeq platform using custom primers. Per the original workflow: MiGEC was used to process raw reads and extract unique molecular identifiers, and MiXCR was used to find CDR3 positions. For each individual, recombination models were inferred using an EM algorithm with the repgenHMM and IGoR tools. The analysis of shared clonotypes was done with the tcR package in R, with sharing normalized by the product of cloneset sizes. Out-of-frame nonproductive sequences were analyzed to study raw recombination free of thymic and clonal selection effects. TCRdb applied fastp at Q25 and MiXCR to the public reads, then kept only in-frame beta chains. For every CDR3 protein sequence, its rows merge into one entry that carries the most common genes and DNA. Here the V and J calls rest on TCRdb's processing, not on the authors' analysis. Present in this sample are roughly 1.6 million distinct CDR3 sequences, roughly a third of which were seen just once. Less than 0.35% of the sample goes to the ten largest clones.

Here the chain combines TRBV20-1 and TRBJ2-4, and TRBD2 matches 9 of the central bases. The receptor was isolated from a newborn girl in good health. The specimen sequenced was cord blood. The CDR3: CSARRAGGLAKNIQYF. The DNA sequence is TGCAGTGCTAGACGAGCGGGGGGCTTAGCCAAAAACATTCAGTACTTC.